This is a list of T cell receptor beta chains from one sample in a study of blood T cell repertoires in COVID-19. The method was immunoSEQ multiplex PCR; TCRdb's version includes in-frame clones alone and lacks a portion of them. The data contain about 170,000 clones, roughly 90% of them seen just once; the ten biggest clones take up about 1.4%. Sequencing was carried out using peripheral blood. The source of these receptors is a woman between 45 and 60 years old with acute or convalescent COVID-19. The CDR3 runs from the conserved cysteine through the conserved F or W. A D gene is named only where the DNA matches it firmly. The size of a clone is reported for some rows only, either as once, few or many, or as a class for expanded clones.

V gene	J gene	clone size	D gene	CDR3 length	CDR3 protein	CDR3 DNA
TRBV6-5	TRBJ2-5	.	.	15	CASSYGGGGAETQYF	TGTGCCAGCAGTTACGGAGGGGGGGGAGCGGAGACCCAGTACTTC
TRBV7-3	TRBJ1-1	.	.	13	CASSFGQSAEAFF	TGTGCCAGCAGCTTTGGGCAGTCCGCTGAAGCTTTCTTT
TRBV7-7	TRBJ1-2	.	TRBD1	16	CASSRTTTGAKGGYTF	TGTGCCAGCAGCCGTACCACCACAGGGGCGAAGGGTGGCTACACCTTC
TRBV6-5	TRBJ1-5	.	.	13	CASGAERTQPQHF	TGTGCCAGCGGGGCCGAGAGGACTCAGCCCCAGCATTTT
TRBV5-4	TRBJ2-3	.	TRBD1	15	CASSYGTGAGDTQYF	TGTGCCAGCAGCTACGGGACAGGGGCAGGAGATACGCAGTATTTT
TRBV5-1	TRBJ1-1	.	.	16	CASSTLSVGLNTEAFF	TGCGCCAGCAGCACATTGAGTGTGGGACTCAACACTGAAGCTTTCTTT
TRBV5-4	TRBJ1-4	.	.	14	CASSLDQGNEKLFF	TGTGCCAGCAGCTTGGATCAGGGTAATGAAAAACTGTTTTTT
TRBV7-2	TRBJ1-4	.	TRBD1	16	CASSLDPGQGTEKLFF	TGTGCCAGCAGCTTAGACCCGGGACAGGGGACTGAAAAACTGTTTTTT
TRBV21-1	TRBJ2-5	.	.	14	CASSRLAPQETQYF	TGTGCCAGCAGCAGACTAGCGCCTCAAGAGACCCAGTACTTC
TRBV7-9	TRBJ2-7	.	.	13	CASSLLSGDEQYF	TGTGCCAGCAGCTTACTGTCAGGGGACGAGCAGTACTTC
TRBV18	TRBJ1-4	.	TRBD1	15	CASNRGTPSNEKLFF	TGTGCCAGCAACAGGGGCACCCCATCTAATGAAAAACTGTTTTTT
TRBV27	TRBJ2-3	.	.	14	CASSLSLRSDTQYF	TGTGCCAGCAGTTTATCTCTCCGTTCAGATACGCAGTATTTT
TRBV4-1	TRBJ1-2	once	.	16	CASSQDHRPLNYGYTF	TGCGCCAGCAGCCAAGACCACAGGCCCCTAAACTATGGCTACACCTTC